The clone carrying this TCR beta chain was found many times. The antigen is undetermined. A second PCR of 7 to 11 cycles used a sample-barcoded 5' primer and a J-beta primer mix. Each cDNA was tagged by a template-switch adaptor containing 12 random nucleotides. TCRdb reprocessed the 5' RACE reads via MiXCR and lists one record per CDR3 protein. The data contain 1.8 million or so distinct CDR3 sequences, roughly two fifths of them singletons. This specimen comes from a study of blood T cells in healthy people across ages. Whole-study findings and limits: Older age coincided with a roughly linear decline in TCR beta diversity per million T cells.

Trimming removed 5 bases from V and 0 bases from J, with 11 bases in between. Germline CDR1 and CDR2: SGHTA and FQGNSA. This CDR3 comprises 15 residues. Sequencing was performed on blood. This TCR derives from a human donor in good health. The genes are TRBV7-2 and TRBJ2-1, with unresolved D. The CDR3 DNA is TGTGCCAGCAGCACAGACTCAAGCTCCTACAATGAGCAGTTCTTC. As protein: CASSTDSSSYNEQFF. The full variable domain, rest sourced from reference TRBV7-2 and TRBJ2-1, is GAGVSQSPSNKVTEKGKDVELRCDPISGHTALYWYRQSLGQGLEFLIYFQGNSAPDKSGLPSDRFSAERTGGSVSTLTIQRTQQEDSAVYLCASSTDSSSYNEQFFGPGTRLTVL.